This T cell receptor (beta chain) was recovered during a study of HIV-infected patients and healthy controls. At least ten counts were recorded for this clonotype. TCRdb reprocessed the 5' RACE reads with MiXCR, giving one entry per CDR3 protein. The sample includes about 64,000 distinct CDR3 sequences, roughly a fifth of them seen just once. This CDR3 region has 14 residues. The J segment lost 2 bases and the V segment lost 5 bases, leaving 5 bases of the junction unmatched. The receptor was isolated from a human donor in good health. This chain links TRBV12-3 or TRBV12-4 with TRBJ2-7; 8 nucleotides agree with TRBD1. Sequencing used CD4+ T cells from blood. For the CDR3, the DNA is TGTGCCAGCAGTAGGGGACAGGCCACCTACGAGCAGTACTTC. Protein sequence: CASSRGQATYEQYF.